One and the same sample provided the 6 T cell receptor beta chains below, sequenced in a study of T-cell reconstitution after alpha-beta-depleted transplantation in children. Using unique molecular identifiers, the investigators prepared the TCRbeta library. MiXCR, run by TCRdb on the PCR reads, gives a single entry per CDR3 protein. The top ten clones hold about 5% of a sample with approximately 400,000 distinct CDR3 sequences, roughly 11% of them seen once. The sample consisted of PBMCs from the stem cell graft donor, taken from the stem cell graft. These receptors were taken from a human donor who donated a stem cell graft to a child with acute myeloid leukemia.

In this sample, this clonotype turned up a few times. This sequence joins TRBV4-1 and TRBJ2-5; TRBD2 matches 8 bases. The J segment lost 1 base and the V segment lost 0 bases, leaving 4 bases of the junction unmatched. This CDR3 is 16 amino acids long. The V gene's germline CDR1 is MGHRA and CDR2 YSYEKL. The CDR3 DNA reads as TGCGCCAGCAGCCAAGAAGGCGGGGGGATCCAAGAGACCCAGTACTTC. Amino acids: CASSQEGGGIQETQYF.

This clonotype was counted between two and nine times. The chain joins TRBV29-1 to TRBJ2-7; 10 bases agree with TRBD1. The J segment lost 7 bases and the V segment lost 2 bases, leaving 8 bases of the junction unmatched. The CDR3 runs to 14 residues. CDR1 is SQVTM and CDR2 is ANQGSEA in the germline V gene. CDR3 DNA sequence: TGCAGCGTTGAAAAGAGACAGGGGGCGGGGGAGCAGTACTTC. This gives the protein CSVEKRQGAGEQYF.

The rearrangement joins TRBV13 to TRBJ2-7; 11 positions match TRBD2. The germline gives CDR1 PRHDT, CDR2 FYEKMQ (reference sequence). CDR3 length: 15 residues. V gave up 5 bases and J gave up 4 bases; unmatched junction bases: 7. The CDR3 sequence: CASSETTSGVYEQYF. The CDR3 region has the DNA TGTGCCAGCAGCGAGACGACTAGCGGGGTTTACGAGCAGTACTTC. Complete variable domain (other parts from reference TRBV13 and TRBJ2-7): AAGVIQSPRHLIKEKRETATLKCYPIPRHDTVYWYQQGPGQDPQFLISFYEKMQSDKGSIPDRFSAQQFSDYHSELNMSSLELGDSALYFCASSETTSGVYEQYFGPGTRLTVT.

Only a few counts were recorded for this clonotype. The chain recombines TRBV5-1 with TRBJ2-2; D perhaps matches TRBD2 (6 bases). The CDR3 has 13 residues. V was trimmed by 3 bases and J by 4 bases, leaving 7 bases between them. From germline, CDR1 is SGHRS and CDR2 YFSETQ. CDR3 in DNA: TGCGCCAGCAGCTGGGACTTCACCGGGGAGCTGTTTTTT. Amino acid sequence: CASSWDFTGELFF.

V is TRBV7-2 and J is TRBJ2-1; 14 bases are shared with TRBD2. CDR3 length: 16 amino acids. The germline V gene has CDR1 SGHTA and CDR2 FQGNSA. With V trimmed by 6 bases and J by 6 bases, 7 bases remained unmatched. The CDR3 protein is CASRAWGTSGSNEQFF. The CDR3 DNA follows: TGTGCCAGCAGAGCTTGGGGGACTAGCGGGAGCAATGAGCAGTTCTTC.

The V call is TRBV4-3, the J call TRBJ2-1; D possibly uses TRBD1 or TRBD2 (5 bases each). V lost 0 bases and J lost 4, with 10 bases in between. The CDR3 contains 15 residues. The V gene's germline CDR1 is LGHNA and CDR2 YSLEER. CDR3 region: CASSQDGGPYNEQFF. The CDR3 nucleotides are TGCGCCAGCAGCCAAGATGGGGGACCTTACAATGAGCAGTTCTTC.